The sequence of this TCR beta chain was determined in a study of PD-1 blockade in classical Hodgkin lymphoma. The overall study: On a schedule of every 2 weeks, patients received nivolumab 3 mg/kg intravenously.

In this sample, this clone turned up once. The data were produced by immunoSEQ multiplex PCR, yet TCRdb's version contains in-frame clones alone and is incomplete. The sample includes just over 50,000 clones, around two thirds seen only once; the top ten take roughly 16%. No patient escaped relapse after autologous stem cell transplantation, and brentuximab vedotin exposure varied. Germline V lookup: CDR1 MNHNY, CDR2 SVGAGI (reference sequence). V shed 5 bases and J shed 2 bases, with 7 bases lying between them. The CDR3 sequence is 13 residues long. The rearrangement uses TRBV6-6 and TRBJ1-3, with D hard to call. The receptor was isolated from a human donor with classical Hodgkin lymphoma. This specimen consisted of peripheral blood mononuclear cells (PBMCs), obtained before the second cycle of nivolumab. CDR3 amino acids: CASSTRTGNTIYF. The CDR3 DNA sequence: TGTGCCAGCAGTACCCGAACTGGAAACACCATATATTTT.